These 11 T cell receptor beta chains originate from one sample sequenced in a study of blood T cells in healthy people across ages. The second PCR ran about 6 to 11 cycles with a sample-barcoded 5' primer and J-beta primers. MiXCR, applied by TCRdb to the 5' RACE reads, yields one record per CDR3 protein. The sample has about 900,000 distinct CDR3 sequences, 62% seen once. What was sequenced was blood. These receptors all stem from a man aged 25-45 years in good health.

The CDR3 loop is CASRELAGGSYNEQFF. CDR3 bases: TGTGCCAGCAGAGAGCTAGCGGGGGGTTCCTACAATGAGCAGTTCTTC. The genes are TRBV6-1 and TRBJ2-1; TRBD2 matches at 11 bases. The germline gives CDR1 MNHNS, CDR2 SASEGT. The CDR3 loop spans 16 amino acids. Germline trimming cut 6 bases from V and 1 base from J; bases unmatched to any gene: 5.

The chain couples TRBV12-3 or TRBV12-4 to TRBJ2-6, with D possibly called TRBD1 or TRBD2 (5 bases each). V was clipped by 1 base and J by 1 base, with 14 bases between them. The CDR3 consists of 18 residues. CDR3: CASSLDQAGRSGANVLTF. The CDR3 DNA reads TGTGCCAGCAGTTTAGATCAAGCAGGGAGATCTGGGGCCAACGTCCTGACTTTC.

With regard to this clonotype: The junction differs from germline at one of its ends, possibly a read error. The chain recombines TRBV7-6 with TRBJ1-1, with TRBD1 matching over 7 bases. The CDR3 contains 13 residues. The germline V gene encodes CDR1 SGHVS and CDR2 FNYEAQ. CDR3 sequence: CASLTGMKTEAFF. The CDR3 region has the DNA TGTGCCAGTTTGACAGGGATGAAGACTGAAGCTTTCTTT. The variable domain in full, with the rest retrieved from reference TRBV7-6 and TRBJ1-1, is GAGVSQSPRYKVTKRGQDVALRCDPISGHVSLYWYRQALGQGPEFLTYFNYEAQQDKSGLPNDRFSAERPEGSISTLTIQRTEQRDSAMYRCASLTGMKTEAFFGQGTRLTVV.

The chain couples TRBV6-6 to TRBJ1-2; D unclear. This CDR3 spans 14 amino acids. The V gene lost 5 bases and the J gene lost 8 bases, with 18 bases spanning the gap. The germline V gene encodes CDR1 MNHNY and CDR2 SVGAGI (reference sequence). The CDR3 loop is CASSKGRGDQGYTF. Here the CDR3 DNA reads TGTGCCAGCAGTAAGGGCCGGGGAGATCAGGGCTACACCTTC.

The rearrangement links TRBV15 to TRBJ2-7; 10 bases map to TRBD2. J was trimmed by 1 base and V by 6 bases; bases with no gene match: 0. Germline V gene lookup returns CDR1 LNHNV and CDR2 YYDKDF (reference sequence). The CDR3 length is 13 residues. CDR3 protein: CATRLAGSYEQYF. CDR3 sequence (DNA): TGTGCCACCAGACTAGCGGGGTCCTACGAGCAGTACTTC.

The V gene is TRBV3-1, the J gene TRBJ1-2; D uncertain. CDR3 length: 16 residues. Per germline, CDR1 LGHDT and CDR2 YNNKEL (reference sequence). V was trimmed by 0 bases and J by 0 bases, leaving 11 bases between them. The CDR3 loop reads CASSQEIIGANYGYTF. As DNA, the CDR3 is TGTGCCAGCAGCCAAGAAATCATCGGTGCTAACTATGGCTACACCTTC.

The chain recombines TRBV5-6 with TRBJ2-4, with 9 bases identical to TRBD1. TRBJ2-7 explains the end of the DNA better; the J call may be wrong. The CDR3 covers 16 residues. Germline V gene sequence: CDR1 SGHDT, CDR2 YYEEEE. The CDR3 DNA reads TGTGCCAGCAGCAAAGAAGCGGGGACAGGGAGGAACGAGCAGTACTTC. Amino acid sequence: CASSKEAGTGRNEQYF.

This clonotype was counted a few times. V usage is TRBV5-1 and J usage is TRBJ2-7; D may be TRBD2 (5 bases). Germline assignment: CDR1 SGHRS and CDR2 YFSETQ. The CDR3 is 14 amino acids. Trimming pared 4 bases from V and 3 bases from J, leaving 14 bases between. In nucleotides, the CDR3 is TGCGCCAGCAGCGGGGAGTCCTGGAGCTACGAGCAGTACTTC. Its translation: CASSGESWSYEQYF.

The V call is TRBV20-1, the J call TRBJ2-3; D is perhaps TRBD1 or TRBD2 (5 bases each). The CDR3 is made up of 15 amino acids. From germline, CDR1 is DFQATT and CDR2 SNEGSKA (reference sequence). Trimming cost V 7 bases and J 2 bases, with 19 bases left between them. CDR3 sequence (DNA): TGCAGTGTCAGGGAGCACCTAGTTTCCACAGATACGCAGTATTTT. Amino acids: CSVREHLVSTDTQYF.

The chain has TRBV7-9 and TRBJ1-2; D unresolved. From germline, CDR1 is SEHNR and CDR2 FQNEAQ (reference sequence). Trimming took 6 bases from V and 4 from J, leaving 15 bases between them. The CDR3 spans 14 residues. CDR3 amino acids: CASSSWTELYGYTF. CDR3 DNA: TGTGCCAGCAGTTCTTGGACCGAACTCTATGGCTACACCTTC.

The chain recombines TRBV6-1 with TRBJ2-7; D uncertain. Germline V lookup: CDR1 MNHNS, CDR2 SASEGT. This CDR3 has 13 residues. Trimming pared 6 bases from V and 5 bases from J, leaving 14 bases between. CDR3 sequence (DNA): TGTGCCAGCAGGGATGGGGAAACCAACGAGCAGTACTTC. It specifies CASRDGETNEQYF.